Following are 29 T cell receptor beta chains from one sample sequenced in a study of cytomegalovirus exposure and HLA in healthy donors. Researchers ran the PCR with 60 Vbeta and 13 Jbeta primers. Clones were read by immunoSEQ multiplex PCR, and TCRdb kept only the in-frame ones, dropping some. The repertoire holds 150,000 to 200,000 clones, with 80% to 90% as singletons. The material sequenced was PBMCs. The source of these receptors is a male donor in good health and CMV-seronegative.

This clone came up a few times. The chain has TRBV7-9 and TRBJ2-2; maybe TRBD2 (6 bases). The length of the CDR3 is 14 residues. From germline, CDR1 is SEHNR and CDR2 FQNEAQ (reference sequence). Trimming shortened V by 5 bases and J by 4 bases, and 11 bases separated the two germline ends. The CDR3 loop is CASSVGGGTGELFF. CDR3 DNA sequence: TGTGCCAGCAGCGTGGGGGGAGGCACCGGGGAGCTGTTTTTT. Full variable domain (rest looked up from reference TRBV7-9 and TRBJ2-2): DTGVSQNPRHKITKRGQNVTFRCDPISEHNRLYWYRQTLGQGPEFLTYFQNEAQLEKSRLLSDRFSAERPKGSFSTLEIQRTEQGDSAMYLCASSVGGGTGELFFGEGSRLTVL.

The chain links TRBV2 to TRBJ2-1; no clear D. Trimming removed 5 bases at V and 10 bases at J, with 9 bases between. The length of the CDR3 is 11 residues. Germline V gene sequence: CDR1 SNHLY, CDR2 FYNNEI. The CDR3 DNA sequence: TGTGCCAGCAGTTACAGCTCAGAGCAGTTCTTC. Its protein product is CASSYSSEQFF. Looking up the rest from reference TRBV2 and TRBJ2-1 gives the full variable domain: EPEVTQTPSHQVTQMGQEVILRCVPISNHLYFYWYRQILGQKVEFLVSFYNNEISEKSEIFDDQFSVERPDGSNFTLKIRSTKLEDSAMYFCASSYSSEQFFGPGTRLTVL.

The chain recombines TRBV4-3 with TRBJ2-1; TRBD1 matches at 7 bases. Unmatched junction bases numbered 16, after V lost 0 bases and J lost 5 bases. Looked up from germline, CDR1 is LGHNA and CDR2 is YSLEER. This CDR3 has 19 residues. The DNA for the CDR3 is TGCGCCAGCAGCCAAGATTTTGGTTTTTCGGAGACAGGGCACAATGAGCAGTTCTTC. Translation: CASSQDFGFSETGHNEQFF.

A word on this clone: Other DNA sequences in the same sample also yield this CDR3. The CDR3 region has the DNA TGCGCCAGCAGCTTGGCGCGAGGGAACACTGAAGCTTTCTTT. Amino acid sequence: CASSLARGNTEAFF. The chain couples TRBV5-1 to TRBJ1-1; no definite D call. The CDR3 covers 14 residues. Per the germline V gene, CDR1 is SGHRS and CDR2 is YFSETQ. V lost 0 bases to trimming and J lost 1 base, with 7 bases between them.

The chain recombines TRBV7-2 with TRBJ2-7, with 10 positions matching TRBD1. Germline V lookup: CDR1 SGHTA, CDR2 FQGNSA. The V segment lost 0 bases and the J segment 3 bases; nucleotides outside the gene matches: 14. The CDR3 runs 19 residues. The CDR3 DNA follows: TGTGCCAGCAGCTTAGCGGTTGGGACAGGGGTATTTCGGCACTACGAGCAGTACTTC. It translates to CASSLAVGTGVFRHYEQYF. The entire variable domain, with the rest obtained from reference TRBV7-2 and TRBJ2-7, is as follows: GAGVSQSPSNKVTEKGKDVELRCDPISGHTALYWYRQSLGQGLEFLIYFQGNSAPDKSGLPSDRFSAERTGGSVSTLTIQRTQQEDSAVYLCASSLAVGTGVFRHYEQYFGPGTRLTVT.

The rearrangement joins TRBV6-1 to TRBJ2-3; D remains unclear. There are 14 residues in the CDR3. The germline V gene encodes CDR1 MNHNS and CDR2 SASEGT. V gave up 6 bases and J gave up 2 bases, with 12 bases separating them. CDR3 DNA sequence: TGTGCCAGCAGGGGTCTGGGCCTCACAGATACGCAGTATTTT. It is translated as CASRGLGLTDTQYF.

The genes are TRBV5-1 and TRBJ2-3, with 13 bases lining up with TRBD2. This CDR3 spans 16 amino acids. Germline V gives CDR1 SGHRS, CDR2 YFSETQ. The trim removed 3 bases at V and 4 bases at J, leaving 5 bases unmatched. The CDR3 DNA is TGCGCCAGCAGCTCACGACTAGCGGGAGGACCAGATACGCAGTATTTT. This encodes CASSSRLAGGPDTQYF.

This chain links TRBV6-7 with TRBJ2-6; tentatively, D is TRBD1 (6 bases). Being an ORF, TRBV6-7 has a function that is uncertain. CDR3 length: 16 amino acids. The V gene lost 2 bases and the J gene lost 3 bases, with 11 bases spanning the gap. The CDR3 here is CASSYATGFGANVLTF. The CDR3 DNA is TGTGCCAGCAGTTACGCTACAGGGTTTGGGGCCAACGTCCTGACTTTC.

The table lists this clone with a count of one. The chain employs TRBV19 and TRBJ2-2; 9 bases are a match to TRBD2. The CDR3 contains 15 residues. V was clipped by 6 bases and J by 7 bases; unmatched bases: 9. Germline CDR1 is LNHDA and CDR2 is SQIVND (reference sequence). This CDR3 reads CASSIAGGPGGELFF. CDR3 DNA: TGTGCCAGTAGCATTGCGGGGGGGCCTGGCGGGGAGCTGTTTTTT. The full variable domain, completed using reference TRBV19 and TRBJ2-2, is DGGITQSPKYLFRKEGQNVTLSCEQNLNHDAMYWYRQDPGQGLRLIYYSQIVNDFQKGDIAEGYSVSREKKESFPLTVTSAQKNPTAFYLCASSIAGGPGGELFFGEGSRLTVL.

V and J are TRBV2 and TRBJ2-7; TRBD1 matches at 7 bases. Per germline, CDR1 SNHLY and CDR2 FYNNEI. V dropped 9 bases and J dropped 2; count of bases not matched to a gene: 10. The CDR3 covers 14 residues. In nucleotides, the CDR3 is TGTGCCAGTCGACCAGGACAGGTGACCTACGAGCAGTACTTC. Translating it yields CASRPGQVTYEQYF.

The gene calls are TRBV7-2 and TRBJ2-3; TRBD2 aligns across 11 bases. There are 15 residues in the CDR3. V was clipped by 4 bases and J by 4 bases; unmatched bases: 4. Germline V gene lookup returns CDR1 SGHTA and CDR2 FQGNSA. The CDR3 is CASSSTSGSADTQYF. DNA of the CDR3: TGTGCCAGCAGCTCCACTAGCGGGAGCGCAGATACGCAGTATTTT.

J is TRBJ2-1 and V is TRBV9, with a weak D call TRBD2 (6 bases). The CDR3 length is 14 residues. The V and J ends lost 1 base and 2 bases respectively, with 7 bases between them. Germline CDR1 SGDLS, CDR2 YYNGEE. The CDR3 is CASSVWGAYNEQFF. The DNA for the CDR3 is TGTGCCAGCAGCGTATGGGGGGCCTACAATGAGCAGTTCTTC. Combining the CDR3 with reference TRBV9 and TRBJ2-1 gives the whole variable domain DSGVTQTPKHLITATGQRVTLRCSPRSGDLSVYWYQQSLDQGLQFLIQYYNGEERAKGNILERFSAQQFPDLHSELNLSSLELGDSALYFCASSVWGAYNEQFFGPGTRLTVL.

The J gene is TRBJ2-7, the V gene TRBV6-1; 8 bases line up with TRBD1. The CDR3 runs to 15 residues. Germline lookup yields CDR1 MNHNS and CDR2 SASEGT. The V gene end was trimmed by 2 bases and the J gene end by 6 bases; junction bases not matched to a gene: 9. CDR3 bases: TGTGCCAGCAGTGAACTGACAGGGGAGGCCGCCGAGCAGTACTTC. Its translation: CASSELTGEAAEQYF.

This sequence joins TRBV5-8 and TRBJ2-5; D gene ambiguous. In germline, CDR1 is SGHTS, CDR2 YDEGEE. V lost 1 base, J lost 5 bases, and 15 bases lay in between. This CDR3 is 15 amino acids long. CDR3 region: CASSLFSGSVETQYF. The CDR3 DNA sequence: TGTGCCAGCAGCTTGTTTTCAGGCAGTGTTGAGACCCAGTACTTC.

This chain uses TRBV28 with TRBJ1-5; TRBD1 matches 7 bases. This CDR3 is 15 amino acids long. The V gene end was trimmed by 4 bases and the J gene end by 3 bases; junction bases not matched to a gene: 6. CDR1 is MDHEN and CDR2 is SYDVKM in the germline V gene. The CDR3 region is CASSYRTGANQPQHF. DNA for the CDR3: TGTGCCAGCAGTTACAGGACAGGCGCCAATCAGCCCCAGCATTTT.

This clone was recorded a few times. The V call is TRBV6-5, the J call TRBJ1-4, with TRBD1 as a possible D gene (5 bases). The CDR3 covers 16 residues. Germline CDR1 reads MNHEY; CDR2 reads SVGAGI. V gave up 2 bases and J gave up 7 bases, with 17 bases separating them. CDR3 region: CASSYTNRGGGEKLFF. The CDR3, as DNA: TGTGCCAGCAGTTACACTAACCGCGGGGGAGGTGAAAAACTGTTTTTT.

J is TRBJ1-5 and V is TRBV6-1; D is possibly TRBD1 (6 bases). This CDR3 contains 13 residues. CDR1 is MNHNS and CDR2 is SASEGT in the germline V gene. V shed 10 bases and J shed 3 bases, with 13 bases lying between them. The CDR3 here is CATQGWDNQPQHF. DNA of the CDR3: TGTGCCACACAGGGTTGGGACAATCAGCCCCAGCATTTT.

The CDR3 DNA follows: TGTGCCAGTAGTATAGTGGCAGGGAACACAGATACGCAGTATTTT. Amino acid sequence: CASSIVAGNTDTQYF. The chain is built from TRBV19 and TRBJ2-3; tentatively, D is TRBD1 (5 bases). Germline loops: CDR1 LNHDA, CDR2 SQIVND (reference sequence). The CDR3 is 15 residues long. Trimming took off 1 base at V and 2 bases at J, with 10 bases between the two ends.

V usage is TRBV10-2 and J usage is TRBJ1-2, with 8 bases aligning to TRBD1. CDR1 and CDR2 (germline): WSHSY, SAAADI. Trimming cost V 10 bases and J 0 bases; bases outside gene matches: 4. This CDR3 has 13 amino acids. CDR3: CATQGAANYGYTF. The DNA of the CDR3 is TGCGCCACGCAGGGGGCAGCTAACTATGGCTACACCTTC.

This chain joins TRBV6-6 and TRBJ1-6, with a weak D call TRBD1 (5 bases). CDR1 is MNHNY, CDR2 SVGAGI, per germline (reference sequence). Trimming took off 6 bases at V and 9 bases at J, with 12 bases between the two ends. The CDR3 length is 13 residues. In nucleotides, the CDR3 is TGTGCCAGCAGCCCAGGGAAGCGTTCACCCCTCCACTTT. Amino acids: CASSPGKRSPLHF.

This sequence joins TRBV14 and TRBJ2-1, with 9 bases aligning to TRBD1. CDR3 size: 16 residues. V gave up 6 bases and J gave up 7 bases; unmatched junction bases: 13. CDR1 is SGHDN and CDR2 is FVKESK in the germline V gene. The CDR3 DNA is TGTGCCAGCAGGCCTCGGGGGGACAGGGATGTTAATGAGCAGTTCTTC. As protein: CASRPRGDRDVNEQFF.

The chain uses TRBV2 and TRBJ1-6; D not resolved. CDR3 length: 14 amino acids. Trimming cost V 4 bases and J 8 bases, with 12 bases left between them. Germline loops: CDR1 SNHLY, CDR2 FYNNEI. The CDR3 loop is CASSVSGRDSPLHF. The DNA for the CDR3 is TGTGCCAGCAGTGTTTCTGGGCGGGATTCACCCCTCCACTTT.

This chain links TRBV21-1 with TRBJ2-7; TRBD2, the D gene given by the table, was not confirmed from the DNA. TRBV21-1 is recorded as a pseudogene. CDR3 length equals 13 residues. The CDR3 here is CASSSGSKHEQYF. The CDR3 DNA reads TGTGCCAGCAGCTCGGGGTCGAAGCACGAGCAGTACTTC.

A single count supports this clone. This chain connects TRBV4-3 to TRBJ1-2; no definite D call. This CDR3 is 14 amino acids long. Looked up from germline, CDR1 is LGHNA and CDR2 is YSLEER. The V end was cut by 3 bases, the J end by 3 bases, with 11 bases between. CDR3 residues: CASSHTQEYYGYTF. The CDR3 coding sequence is TGCGCCAGCAGCCACACCCAGGAATACTATGGCTACACCTTC.

In this sample, this clone turned up once. The CDR3 DNA reads as TGTGCCAGCAGCTTAGGACAATGGCAGGAGGACAATGAGCAGTTCTTC. Its protein is CASSLGQWQEDNEQFF. The chain links TRBV7-9 to TRBJ2-1; maybe TRBD2 (5 bases). Germline V gives CDR1 SEHNR, CDR2 FQNEAQ (reference sequence). This CDR3 is 16 amino acids long. The V gene lost 1 base and the J gene lost 5 bases, with 15 bases spanning the gap.

This clone was detected a few times. The chain carries TRBV11-2 and TRBJ2-2; maybe TRBD1 (5 bases). Germline CDR1 and CDR2: SGHAT and FQNNGV. This CDR3 is built from 14 residues. The germline V and J ends were trimmed by 0 bases and 6 bases, with 8 bases remaining between them. This CDR3 reads CASSLDRVAGELFF. The CDR3, as DNA: TGTGCCAGCAGCTTAGACAGGGTCGCCGGGGAGCTGTTTTTT.

The DNA for the CDR3 is TGCGCCAGCAGCCAAGAGGCCACCGGGTCCCGTGGGGCCAACGTCCTGACTTTC. Its protein is CASSQEATGSRGANVLTF. This sequence joins TRBV4-3 and TRBJ2-6; D is ambiguous. The CDR3 sequence is 18 residues long. From germline, CDR1 is LGHNA and CDR2 YSLEER. V was trimmed by 0 bases and J by 3 bases, leaving 15 bases between them.

The chain couples TRBV7-9 to TRBJ2-7, with TRBD2 matching 10 bases. The junction had 5 bases not matched to a gene; V was cut back by 4 bases and J by 2 bases. The V gene's germline CDR1 is SEHNR and CDR2 FQNEAQ (reference sequence). The CDR3 is made up of 15 amino acids. The chain's CDR3 is CASSSQLAGTYEQYF. The DNA for the CDR3 is TGTGCCAGCAGCTCCCAACTAGCGGGGACCTACGAGCAGTACTTC.

With regard to this clone: The junction departs from germline at one end; a sequencing error may be responsible. This rearrangement joins TRBV6-4 to TRBJ1-2; the D gene is possibly TRBD1 (5 bases). The CDR3 length is 15 residues. Germline V CDR1 and CDR2: MRHNA, SNTAGT. The CDR3 protein is CASSESDAGDYGYPF. CDR3 nucleotide sequence: TGTGCCAGCAGTGAATCGGACGCTGGGGACTATGGCTACCCCTTC.